This T cell receptor beta chain was captured by sequencing in a study of cytomegalovirus exposure and HLA in healthy donors. As for this clone: Its antigen is unknown.

A multiplex PCR was run with 60 Vbeta primers and 13 Jbeta primers. In the original analysis: Unique TCR beta chains numbered about 72 million in a later analysis, with approximately 10 million shared. The data were produced by immunoSEQ multiplex PCR, yet TCRdb's version contains in-frame clones alone and is incomplete. That table is the source of V, J and clone size, and D and trimming were worked out from the DNA. The sample carries about 120,000 clones, roughly 80% recorded once. Study outcomes and limitations: Previous analysis showed most TCR beta V segments were productive about 87% or about 30% of the time. Certain indistinguishable V segments, among them TRBV6-2 and TRBV6-3, were excluded.

Germline V gene lookup returns CDR1 LGHNA and CDR2 YNFKEQ. With 4 bases removed from V and 3 bases from J, the gap between germline ends came to 12 bases. This CDR3 has 14 residues. This chain uses TRBV4-2 with TRBJ1-2, with D perhaps TRBD1 (5 bases). This receptor was taken from a woman aged 40 to 50 in good health and CMV-seropositive. The sample taken for sequencing was PBMCs. CDR3 protein: CASSPQGSDYGYTF. DNA for the CDR3: TGTGCCAGCAGCCCTCAGGGTTCTGACTATGGCTACACCTTC.